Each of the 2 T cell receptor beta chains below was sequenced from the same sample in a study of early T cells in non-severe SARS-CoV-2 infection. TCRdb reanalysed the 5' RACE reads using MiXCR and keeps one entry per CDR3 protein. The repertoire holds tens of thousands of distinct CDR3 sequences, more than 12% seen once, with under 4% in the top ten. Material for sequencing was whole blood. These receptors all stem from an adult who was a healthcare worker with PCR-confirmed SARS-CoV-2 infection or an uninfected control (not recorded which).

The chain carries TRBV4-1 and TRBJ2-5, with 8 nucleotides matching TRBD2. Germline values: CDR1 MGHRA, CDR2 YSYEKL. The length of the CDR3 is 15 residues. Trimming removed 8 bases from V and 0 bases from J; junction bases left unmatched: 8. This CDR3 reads CASSQISGDQETQYF. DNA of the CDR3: TGCGCCAGCTCCCAAATTAGCGGGGACCAAGAGACCCAGTACTTC.

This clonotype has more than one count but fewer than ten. DNA for the CDR3: TGCGCCAGCAGCTTCGGGGAATTGCGTGGCTACACCTTC. It specifies CASSFGELRGYTF. This rearrangement joins TRBV5-1 to TRBJ1-2; D unclear. Trimming removed 2 bases at V and 7 bases at J, with 12 bases between. Germline CDR1 and CDR2: SGHRS and YFSETQ. The CDR3 covers 13 residues.